Shown below are 4 T cell receptor beta chains from a single sample sequenced in a study of blood T cell repertoires in COVID-19. Data came from immunoSEQ multiplex PCR; TCRdb stores just in-frame clones and leaves some out. Of 90,000 to 110,000 clones listed, roughly four fifths are singletons. Source material: peripheral blood. Receptors were obtained from a woman in her seventies with acute or convalescent COVID-19.

CDR3 residues: CASSYSGTGNQPQHF. Written as DNA, the CDR3 is TGTGCCAGCAGTTACTCGGGGACAGGGAATCAGCCCCAGCATTTT. The chain links TRBV6-5 to TRBJ1-5, with 9 bases aligning to TRBD1. V shed 0 bases and J 4 bases; nucleotides not matched to a gene: 1. The V gene's germline CDR1 is MNHEY and CDR2 SVGAGI. The CDR3 is 15 amino acids.

The V and J genes are TRBV19 and TRBJ1-2, with a weak D call TRBD1 (5 bases). Germline V CDR1 and CDR2: LNHDA, SQIVND (reference sequence). The CDR3 loop spans 14 amino acids. Deletions cut 3 bases from V and 5 bases from J, with 13 bases between. CDR3 DNA sequence: TGTGCCAGTAGTATGAATCTACAGGAGTATGGCTACACCTTC. Protein sequence: CASSMNLQEYGYTF.

This chain connects TRBV11-2 to TRBJ2-7; D gene unclear. CDR3 length equals 15 residues. The V gene lost 1 base and the J gene lost 0 bases, with 10 bases spanning the gap. Looked up from germline, CDR1 is SGHAT and CDR2 is FQNNGV. The DNA of the CDR3 is TGTGCCAGCAGCTTAGGACACATTGCCTCCTACGAGCAGTACTTC. Translating it yields CASSLGHIASYEQYF. Combining the CDR3 with reference TRBV11-2 and TRBJ2-7 gives the whole variable domain EAGVAQSPRYKIIEKRQSVAFWCNPISGHATLYWYQQILGQGPKLLIQFQNNGVVDDSQLPKDRFSAERLKGVDSTLKIQPAKLEDSAVYLCASSLGHIASYEQYFGPGTRLTVT.

The chain has TRBV7-9 and TRBJ2-7; D gene unclear. Trimming removed 1 base at V and 1 base at J, with 8 bases between. Germline V gene sequence: CDR1 SEHNR, CDR2 FQNEAQ (reference sequence). CDR3 size: 14 residues. This CDR3 reads CASSLVPGSYEQYF. CDR3 nucleotides: TGTGCCAGCAGCTTAGTTCCCGGGTCCTACGAGCAGTACTTC. The full variable domain, with the rest looked up from reference TRBV7-9 and TRBJ2-7, is DTGVSQNPRHKITKRGQNVTFRCDPISEHNRLYWYRQTLGQGPEFLTYFQNEAQLEKSRLLSDRFSAERPKGSFSTLEIQRTEQGDSAMYLCASSLVPGSYEQYFGPGTRLTVT.